The 25 T cell receptor beta chains below all came from one sample that was sequenced in a study of blood T cell repertoires in COVID-19. Repertoires were generated with immunoSEQ multiplex PCR, while TCRdb's copy carries only in-frame clones and drops some. The data contain some 170,000 clones, more than 75% of them seen just once; the ten biggest clones take up 1% to 1.5%. The sequenced material came from PBMCs or T cells enriched from blood (not recorded which). Source of these receptors: a human donor with acute COVID-19. The donor label of this sample is uncertain.

J is TRBJ1-1 and V is TRBV6-5; TRBD1 agrees at 8 bases. This CDR3 region has 15 residues. J gave up 0 bases and V 6 bases, and 6 bases lay outside the gene matches. In germline, CDR1 is MNHEY, CDR2 SVGAGI. CDR3 loop: CASRSGQGLNTEAFF. In DNA, the CDR3 is TGTGCCAGCAGGAGCGGACAGGGACTGAACACTGAAGCTTTCTTT.

The rearrangement uses TRBV11-2 and TRBJ2-7; D may be TRBD2 (7 bases). Looked up from germline, CDR1 is SGHAT and CDR2 is FQNNGV. The CDR3 is 15 residues long. V lost 5 bases and J lost 2, with 16 bases in between. The CDR3 DNA reads TGTGCCAGCAGCCCCTGGCGGGGGCCGCCCTACGAGCAGTACTTC. It specifies CASSPWRGPPYEQYF.

The chain employs TRBV18 and TRBJ1-3; D possibly corresponds to TRBD1 (6 bases). CDR1 and CDR2 (germline): KGHSH, LQKENI. V lost 3 bases and J 0 bases, leaving 9 bases between the germline ends. This CDR3 is 15 amino acids long. CDR3 in DNA: TGTGCCAGCTCACCCGGACAGAGCTCTGGAAACACCATATATTTT. This gives the protein CASSPGQSSGNTIYF.

The rearrangement links TRBV24-1 to TRBJ2-1; 8 bases agree with TRBD1. Unmatched junction bases numbered 11, after V lost 7 bases and J lost 4 bases. Germline CDR1 KGHDR, CDR2 SFDVKD. CDR3 size: 16 residues. CDR3 loop: CATRVLGQVVYNEQFF. As DNA, the CDR3 is TGTGCCACCAGGGTATTGGGACAGGTGGTTTACAATGAGCAGTTCTTC.

The V and J genes are TRBV29-1 and TRBJ2-5; weak D call: TRBD1 (5 bases). CDR3 length: 13 amino acids. Germline V lookup: CDR1 SQVTM, CDR2 ANQGSEA. Trimming shortened V by 8 bases and J by 1 base, and 14 bases separated the two germline ends. The CDR3 loop reads CSYEHDSQETQYF. The DNA of the CDR3 is TGCAGCTACGAACATGACAGCCAAGAGACCCAGTACTTC.

This chain joins TRBV15 and TRBJ1-5; D ambiguous. Germline V gene data show CDR1 as LNHNV and CDR2 as YYDKDF (reference sequence). The CDR3 extends over 16 amino acids. V was cut by 0 bases and J by 7 bases, with 16 bases left in between. For the CDR3, the DNA is TGTGCCACCAGCAGAGATCGGCGGGTAACGGACCAGCCCCAGCATTTT. As protein: CATSRDRRVTDQPQHF.

This chain uses TRBV5-1 with TRBJ1-1; a weak D match, TRBD1 (6 bases). Trimming stripped 0 bases from V and 3 bases from J, with 9 bases between. The germline CDR1 and CDR2 sequences are SGHRS and YFSETQ. CDR3 size: 14 residues. The CDR3 DNA is TGCGCCAGCAGCTTGGGAGGGGGAGACACTGAAGCTTTCTTT. This sequence encodes CASSLGGGDTEAFF.

The chain is built from TRBV24-1 and TRBJ2-5; tentative D call: TRBD2 (6 bases). V was cut by 7 bases and J by 5 bases, with 22 bases left in between. CDR1 is KGHDR, CDR2 SFDVKD, per germline. The CDR3 spans 16 residues. CDR3 residues: CATSGGGHAIGETQYF. In DNA, the CDR3 is TGTGCCACCAGCGGGGGAGGACATGCTATAGGGGAGACCCAGTACTTC.

V and J are TRBV7-9 and TRBJ2-7; TRBD2 is a possible D gene (6 bases). The CDR3 spans 14 residues. The V gene's germline CDR1 is SEHNR and CDR2 FQNEAQ (reference sequence). V was trimmed by 5 bases and J by 6 bases, leaving 17 bases between them. The CDR3 DNA follows: TGTGCCAGCAGCCCGAGAGGACTAACGAGCGAGCAGTACTTC. The encoded protein is CASSPRGLTSEQYF.

The chain joins TRBV19 to TRBJ2-7; 7 positions agree with TRBD1. The J segment lost 3 bases and the V segment lost 4 bases, leaving 6 bases of the junction unmatched. This CDR3 is 14 amino acids long. CDR1 is LNHDA and CDR2 is SQIVND in the germline V gene (reference sequence). The CDR3 loop is CASSNGQAGYEQYF. CDR3 DNA sequence: TGTGCCAGTAGTAACGGACAGGCCGGCTACGAGCAGTACTTC.

J is TRBJ1-2 and V is TRBV27; no definite D call. The CDR3 has 15 amino acids. Trimming shortened V by 3 bases and J by 4 bases, and 15 bases separated the two germline ends. CDR1 and CDR2 (germline): MNHEY, SMNVEV (reference sequence). The CDR3 DNA sequence: TGTGCCAGCAGTTTTAATTCAGGCCTTGGCTATGGCTACACCTTC. Its translation is CASSFNSGLGYGYTF.

This sequence joins TRBV7-2 and TRBJ2-7; 7 nucleotides align to TRBD2. Germline CDR1 and CDR2: SGHTA and FQGNSA. The ends lost 5 bases at V and 2 bases at J; junction bases unmatched: 6. The CDR3 covers 14 residues. The CDR3 nucleotides are TGTGCCAGCAGCCTTAGCGGGTCCCCCTACGAGCAGTACTTC. Translated, it gives CASSLSGSPYEQYF.

The chain recombines TRBV7-2 with TRBJ2-1; maybe TRBD1 (6 bases). The CDR3 is 16 amino acids. CDR1 SGHTA and CDR2 FQGNSA come from the germline V gene. V lost 6 bases to trimming and J lost 2 bases, with 17 bases between them. Here the CDR3 reads CASRRRGGPTYNEQFF. The CDR3 nucleotides read TGTGCCAGCAGGCGTAGAGGGGGTCCCACCTACAATGAGCAGTTCTTC. Full variable domain (outside the CDR3, taken from reference TRBV7-2 and TRBJ2-1): GAGVSQSPSNKVTEKGKDVELRCDPISGHTALYWYRQSLGQGLEFLIYFQGNSAPDKSGLPSDRFSAERTGGSVSTLTIQRTQQEDSAVYLCASRRRGGPTYNEQFFGPGTRLTVL.

The V and J genes are TRBV5-5 and TRBJ2-7, with TRBD2 identical over 16 bases. Per the germline V gene, CDR1 is SGHKS and CDR2 is YYEKEE (reference sequence). The CDR3 is made up of 17 amino acids. The trim removed 0 bases at V and 2 bases at J, leaving 2 bases unmatched. DNA of the CDR3: TGTGCCAGCAGCTTGGGTGGGACTAGCGGGGGGGCCTACGAGCAGTACTTC. Translated: CASSLGGTSGGAYEQYF.

This clone was found once. Here the CDR3 DNA reads TGTGCCACCTCGGCCGGGGGGGGCTCCTACGAGCAGTACTTC. Amino acids: CATSAGGGSYEQYF. The chain combines TRBV18 with TRBJ2-7, with 8 bases identical to TRBD2. The CDR3 length is 14 residues. Trimming took 10 bases from V and 0 from J; bases not matched to a gene: 8. Germline V gives CDR1 KGHSH, CDR2 LQKENI.

V and J are TRBV5-5 and TRBJ2-7, with D possibly TRBD2 on 6 matching bases. The CDR3 contains 15 residues. Germline CDR1 reads SGHKS; CDR2 reads YYEKEE (reference sequence). V gave up 0 bases and J gave up 3 bases, with 13 bases separating them. In DNA, the CDR3 is TGTGCCAGCAGCTTGGGTGGGACTCTCTACTACGAGCAGTACTTC. This codes for CASSLGGTLYYEQYF. Drawing the rest from reference TRBV5-5 and TRBJ2-7, the complete variable domain is DAGVTQSPTHLIKTRGQQVTLRCSPISGHKSVSWYQQVLGQGPQFIFQYYEKEERGRGNFPDRFSARQFPNYSSELNVNALLLGDSALYLCASSLGGTLYYEQYFGPGTRLTVT.

The chain is built from TRBV5-1 and TRBJ1-2; maybe TRBD1 (6 bases). The V and J ends lost 4 bases and 6 bases respectively, with 10 bases between them. The CDR3 extends over 12 amino acids. Per the germline V gene, CDR1 is SGHRS and CDR2 is YFSETQ. The CDR3 region has the DNA TGCGCCAGCAGCAGGGAGGGGGATGGCTACACCTTC. Protein product: CASSREGDGYTF.

This chain's CDR3 is CASSAQSSGNTIYF. DNA for the CDR3: TGTGCCAGTAGCGCACAGAGCTCTGGAAACACCATATATTTT. The chain recombines TRBV19 with TRBJ1-3, with no clear D. The CDR3 is 14 amino acids. CDR1 is LNHDA, CDR2 SQIVND, per germline (reference sequence). Deletions cut 6 bases from V and 0 bases from J, with 9 bases between.

This clone was picked up a small number of times. The V gene is TRBV23-1, the J gene TRBJ2-7; 8 nucleotides align to TRBD1. TRBV23-1 is an open reading frame, and its role is uncertain. The CDR3 contains 15 residues. The V gene end was trimmed by 0 bases and the J gene end by 3 bases; junction bases not matched to a gene: 4. The chain's CDR3 is CASSQSTGGYYEQYF. CDR3 bases: TGCGCCAGCAGTCAATCCACAGGGGGTTACTACGAGCAGTACTTC.

V gene TRBV6-1 combines with J gene TRBJ1-3; possible D gene TRBD1, 5 bases. This CDR3 has 16 residues. Germline assignment: CDR1 MNHNS and CDR2 SASEGT. V gave up 3 bases and J gave up 0 bases, with 12 bases separating them. The CDR3 is CASSDPTGHSGNTIYF. The CDR3 DNA reads as TGTGCCAGCAGTGATCCCACAGGCCACTCTGGAAACACCATATATTTT.

The V call is TRBV10-3, the J call TRBJ2-7; D is possibly TRBD1 (6 bases). V lost 4 bases, J lost 6 bases, and 10 bases lay in between. CDR3 length equals 12 residues. Germline CDR1 ENHRY, CDR2 SYGVKD. The CDR3 sequence: CAISGTGSEQYF. Here the CDR3 DNA reads TGTGCCATCAGTGGTACAGGGAGCGAGCAGTACTTC.

The rearrangement uses TRBV12-5 and TRBJ2-1; the D gene is possibly TRBD2 (5 bases). This CDR3 comprises 18 residues. Trimming took 0 bases from V and 5 from J, leaving 20 bases between them. Germline V CDR1 and CDR2: LGHNT, FRNRAP. CDR3: CASGLVGLIRSSNNEQFF. CDR3 nucleotides: TGTGCTAGTGGTTTGGTAGGACTCATAAGGAGCTCTAACAATGAGCAGTTCTTC.

The CDR3 is CASSLPQGHTIYF. The CDR3 DNA sequence: TGTGCCAGCAGCTTACCACAGGGTCACACCATATATTTT. The chain couples TRBV7-2 to TRBJ1-3; possibly TRBD1 for D (6 bases). From germline, CDR1 is SGHTA and CDR2 FQGNSA. Trimming took off 2 bases at V and 8 bases at J, with 10 bases between the two ends. The CDR3 has 13 residues.

The chain has TRBV10-3 and TRBJ1-5; D remains unclear. This CDR3 has 17 residues. V shed 4 bases and J shed 4 bases, with 20 bases lying between them. Germline V gene data show CDR1 as ENHRY and CDR2 as SYGVKD. The CDR3 protein is CAISGSGGWAGNQPQHF. The CDR3 nucleotides read TGTGCCATCAGTGGTTCAGGAGGTTGGGCTGGAAATCAGCCCCAGCATTTT.

The V gene is TRBV15, the J gene TRBJ1-5; 11 bases align to TRBD1. Germline lookup yields CDR1 LNHNV and CDR2 YYDKDF (reference sequence). With 3 bases clipped from V and 6 bases from J, the junction kept 4 bases outside the gene matches. CDR3 length: 15 residues. The DNA for the CDR3 is TGTGCCACCAGCAGGGACAGGGGGCGAGGTCAGCCCCAGCATTTT. It specifies CATSRDRGRGQPQHF.